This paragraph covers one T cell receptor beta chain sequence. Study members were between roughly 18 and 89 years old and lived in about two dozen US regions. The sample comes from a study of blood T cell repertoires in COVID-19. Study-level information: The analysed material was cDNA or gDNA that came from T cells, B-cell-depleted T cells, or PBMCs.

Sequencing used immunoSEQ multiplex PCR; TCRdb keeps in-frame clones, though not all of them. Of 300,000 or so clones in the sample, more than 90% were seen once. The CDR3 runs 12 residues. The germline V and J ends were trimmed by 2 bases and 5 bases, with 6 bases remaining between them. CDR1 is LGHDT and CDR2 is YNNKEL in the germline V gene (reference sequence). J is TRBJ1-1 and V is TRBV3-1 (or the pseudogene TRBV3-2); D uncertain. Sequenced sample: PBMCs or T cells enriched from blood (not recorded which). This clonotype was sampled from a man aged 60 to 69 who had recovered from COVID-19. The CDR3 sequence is CASSQQATEAFF. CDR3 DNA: TGTGCCAGCAGCCAACAAGCAACTGAAGCTTTCTTT.